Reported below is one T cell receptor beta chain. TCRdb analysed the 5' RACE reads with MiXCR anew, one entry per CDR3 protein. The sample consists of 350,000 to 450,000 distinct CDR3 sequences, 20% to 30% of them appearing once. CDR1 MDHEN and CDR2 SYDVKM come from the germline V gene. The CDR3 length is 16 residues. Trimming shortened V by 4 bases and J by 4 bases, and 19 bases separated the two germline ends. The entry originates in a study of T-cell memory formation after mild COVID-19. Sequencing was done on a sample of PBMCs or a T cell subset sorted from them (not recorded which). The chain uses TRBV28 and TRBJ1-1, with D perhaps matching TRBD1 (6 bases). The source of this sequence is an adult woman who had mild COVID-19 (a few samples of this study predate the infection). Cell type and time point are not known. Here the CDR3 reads CASSSAQQGAGTEAFF. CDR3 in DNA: TGTGCCAGCAGTTCGGCGCAACAGGGTGCGGGCACTGAAGCTTTCTTT.